This T cell receptor (beta chain) comes out of a study of control samples from healthy donors and cancer patients. Losses at the gene ends were 4 bases for V and 8 bases for J; bases not matched to a gene: 13. CDR1 is SGDLS and CDR2 is YYNGEE in the germline V gene. The CDR3 loop spans 16 amino acids. Clones were read by immunoSEQ multiplex PCR, and TCRdb kept only the in-frame ones, dropping some. This sample has approximately 150,000 clones, with approximately 86% found just once. The sequenced material came from blood. The source is a man aged 18 to 35 in good health. V and J are TRBV9 and TRBJ2-1; TRBD2 aligns across 9 bases. The CDR3: CASSPQGGGGAHEQFF. The CDR3 DNA sequence: TGTGCCAGCAGCCCCCAGGGGGGCGGGGGGGCCCATGAGCAGTTCTTC. Variable domain in full (rest from reference TRBV9 and TRBJ2-1): DSGVTQTPKHLITATGQRVTLRCSPRSGDLSVYWYQQSLDQGLQFLIQYYNGEERAKGNILERFSAQQFPDLHSELNLSSLELGDSALYFCASSPQGGGGAHEQFFGPGTRLTVL.